The 17 T cell receptor beta chains below come from one sample, sequenced in a study of early T cells in non-severe SARS-CoV-2 infection. Each CDR3 protein gets one entry after TCRdb re-called the 5' RACE reads with MiXCR. The sample holds around 83,000 distinct CDR3 sequences; over 9.5% are singletons and the top ten take 3.5% to 5%. The sample consisted of whole blood, taken at baseline. The receptors shown here come from an adult who was a healthcare worker with PCR-confirmed SARS-CoV-2 infection or an uninfected control (not recorded which).

The chain uses TRBV19 and TRBJ2-5; weak D call: TRBD1 (6 bases). Per germline, CDR1 LNHDA and CDR2 SQIVND (reference sequence). Trimming took off 8 bases at V and 5 bases at J, with 15 bases between the two ends. There are 13 residues in the CDR3. The CDR3 loop reads CASGPAGVETQYF. The CDR3 bases are TGTGCCAGTGGGCCCGCAGGGGTGGAGACCCAGTACTTC.

This chain connects TRBV7-9 to TRBJ2-6; 10 nucleotides match TRBD1. The CDR3 is made up of 17 amino acids. The germline V gene has CDR1 SEHNR and CDR2 FQNEAQ (reference sequence). J was trimmed by 1 base and V by 7 bases; bases with no gene match: 7. The chain's CDR3 is CASIPGQGFSGANVLTF. The CDR3 bases are TGTGCCAGCATTCCGGGACAGGGGTTTTCTGGGGCCAACGTCCTGACTTTC.

A few counts support this clonotype. The chain carries TRBV9 and TRBJ2-1; no reliable D call. Between the trimmed V and J ends, which lost 4 bases and 0 bases, there was a span of 8 bases. The germline CDR1 and CDR2 sequences are SGDLS and YYNGEE. This CDR3 contains 14 residues. For the CDR3, the DNA is TGTGCCAGCAGCCCCTCAAGCTCCTACAATGAGCAGTTCTTC. Its translation is CASSPSSSYNEQFF.

This clonotype was counted ten times or more. The chain joins TRBV28 to TRBJ1-2; 9 bases fit TRBD1. This CDR3 spans 13 amino acids. V was pared by 5 bases and J by 5 bases, with 3 bases of the junction left unmatched. CDR1 MDHEN and CDR2 SYDVKM come from the germline V gene. CDR3 region: CASSIGQGYGYTF. CDR3 DNA sequence: TGTGCCAGCAGTATCGGACAGGGGTATGGCTACACCTTC.

This chain links TRBV7-3 with TRBJ1-1; the match to TRBD1 covers 7 bases. The CDR3 is 16 amino acids. Germline lookup yields CDR1 SGHTA and CDR2 FQGTGA. V shed 5 bases, J shed 2 bases, and the junction held 11 bases outside the gene matches. In nucleotides, the CDR3 is TGTGCCAGCAGCCCAAGAGGGGGCAGGTTTAACACTGAAGCTTTCTTT. This encodes CASSPRGGRFNTEAFF.

The gene calls are TRBV12-3 or TRBV12-4 and TRBJ2-7; no definite D call. The CDR3 is 12 amino acids. The germline V and J ends were trimmed by 9 bases and 1 base, with 10 bases remaining between them. In DNA form, the CDR3 reads TGTGCCAGGAGCACGGAATCCTACGAGCAGTACTTC. Its translation: CARSTESYEQYF.

This clonotype has ten or more counts. The V gene is TRBV29-1, the J gene TRBJ2-2; possibly TRBD2 for D (5 bases). Germline V gene lookup returns CDR1 SQVTM and CDR2 ANQGSEA. The CDR3 length is 11 residues. CDR3 nucleotides: TGCGCCGGGGTTGGAACCGGGGAGCTGTTTTTT. It is translated as CAGVGTGELFF.

The sample holds a few counts of this clonotype. The chain recombines TRBV6-6 with TRBJ1-1; D might be TRBD1 (6 bases). CDR3 length: 16 amino acids. Germline V lookup: CDR1 MNHNY, CDR2 SVGAGI (reference sequence). V gave up 6 bases and J gave up 1 base, with 18 bases separating them. CDR3 sequence reads: CASRARGPLENTEAFF. In DNA form, the CDR3 reads TGTGCCAGCAGGGCCAGGGGCCCGCTCGAGAACACTGAAGCTTTCTTT.

The table lists this clonotype with a few counts. CDR3 nucleotides: TGTGCCAGCAGTCCCCGGGCGCTCTACGAGCAGTACTTC. As protein: CASSPRALYEQYF. This chain connects TRBV27 to TRBJ2-7; D gene ambiguous. The CDR3 is 13 residues long. Germline-derived CDR1 and CDR2 are MNHEY and SMNVEV (reference sequence). The V end was cut by 5 bases, the J end by 3 bases, with 11 bases between.

This clonotype was seen more than once but under ten times. Here the CDR3 DNA reads TGTGCCAGTAGTAGCCCCAGCGGGAGTGGTAACCATGAGCAGTTCTTC. Its protein is CASSSPSGSGNHEQFF. V is TRBV19 and J is TRBJ2-1; 8 bases agree with TRBD2. From germline, CDR1 is LNHDA and CDR2 SQIVND (reference sequence). Germline trimming cut 4 bases from V and 8 bases from J; bases unmatched to any gene: 13. The CDR3 spans 16 residues.

In this sample, this clonotype turned up many times. The chain uses TRBV20-1 and TRBJ1-6; 8 bases align to TRBD1. Germline values: CDR1 DFQATT, CDR2 SNEGSKA (reference sequence). Losses at the gene ends were 1 base for V and 5 bases for J; bases not matched to a gene: 4. CDR3 length: 15 amino acids. CDR3 nucleotides: TGCAGTGCTAGAGGCGACAGGGGAGATAATTCACCCCTCCACTTT. It codes for CSARGDRGDNSPLHF.

A few counts support this clonotype. The rearrangement uses TRBV20-1 and TRBJ2-7, with 7 bases matching TRBD2. CDR1 and CDR2 from the germline V gene are DFQATT and SNEGSKA (reference sequence). The CDR3 runs 13 residues. The V and J ends lost 4 bases and 2 bases, in that order; junction bases with no gene match: 5. The chain's CDR3 is CSATGLLPYEQYF. Written as DNA, the CDR3 is TGCAGTGCTACGGGACTACTCCCCTACGAGCAGTACTTC.

This rearrangement joins TRBV20-1 to TRBJ2-7, with D hard to call. V was shortened by 0 bases and J by 4 bases, with 16 bases between the two germline ends. From germline, CDR1 is DFQATT and CDR2 SNEGSKA (reference sequence). The CDR3 runs 15 residues. CDR3 in DNA: TGCAGTGCTAGAGATCCCCGGTTTTCTGATTACGAGCAGTACTTC. Translated: CSARDPRFSDYEQYF.

This clonotype was counted between two and nine times. A read error is likely, as this CDR3 ends without the conserved phenylalanine or tryptophan. The DNA is omitted, as the CDR3 cannot be located on it reliably, and the CDR3 follows TCRdb's listing. V and J are TRBV20-1 and TRBJ1-1; the table names TRBD1, a call not compared with the DNA. Counting both end residues, the CDR3 totals 14 amino acids. Germline CDR1 and CDR2: DFQATT and SNEGSKA (reference sequence). The chain's CDR3 is CSARQGAANTEAFL.

J is TRBJ2-1 and V is TRBV11-3; 7 bases fit TRBD2. Germline loops: CDR1 SGHNT, CDR2 YENEEA. V was clipped by 3 bases and J by 2 bases; unmatched bases: 4. This CDR3 has 15 amino acids. As DNA, the CDR3 is TGTGCCAGCAGCTTCGTCCTAGCGGCCTACAATGAGCAGTTCTTC. The encoded protein is CASSFVLAAYNEQFF.

This clonotype was seen repeatedly, ten times or more. The chain links TRBV28 to TRBJ2-1; 7 positions match TRBD1. This CDR3 is built from 15 residues. The V and J ends lost 5 bases and 7 bases, in that order; junction bases with no gene match: 11. The germline V gene encodes CDR1 MDHEN and CDR2 SYDVKM. The CDR3 DNA reads as TGTGCCAGCAGTCCGCGGACAGGAATGAGGAATGAGCAGTTCTTC. It specifies CASSPRTGMRNEQFF.

This clonotype was seen a handful of times. The chain employs TRBV13 and TRBJ1-6; 7 bases are a match to TRBD1. The CDR3 has 15 amino acids. Germline CDR1 is PRHDT and CDR2 is FYEKMQ (reference sequence). V gave up 3 bases and J gave up 6 bases; unmatched junction bases: 5. The CDR3 sequence: CASSFYRGGNSPLHF. The DNA of the CDR3 is TGTGCCAGCAGCTTCTACAGGGGAGGTAATTCACCCCTCCACTTT.